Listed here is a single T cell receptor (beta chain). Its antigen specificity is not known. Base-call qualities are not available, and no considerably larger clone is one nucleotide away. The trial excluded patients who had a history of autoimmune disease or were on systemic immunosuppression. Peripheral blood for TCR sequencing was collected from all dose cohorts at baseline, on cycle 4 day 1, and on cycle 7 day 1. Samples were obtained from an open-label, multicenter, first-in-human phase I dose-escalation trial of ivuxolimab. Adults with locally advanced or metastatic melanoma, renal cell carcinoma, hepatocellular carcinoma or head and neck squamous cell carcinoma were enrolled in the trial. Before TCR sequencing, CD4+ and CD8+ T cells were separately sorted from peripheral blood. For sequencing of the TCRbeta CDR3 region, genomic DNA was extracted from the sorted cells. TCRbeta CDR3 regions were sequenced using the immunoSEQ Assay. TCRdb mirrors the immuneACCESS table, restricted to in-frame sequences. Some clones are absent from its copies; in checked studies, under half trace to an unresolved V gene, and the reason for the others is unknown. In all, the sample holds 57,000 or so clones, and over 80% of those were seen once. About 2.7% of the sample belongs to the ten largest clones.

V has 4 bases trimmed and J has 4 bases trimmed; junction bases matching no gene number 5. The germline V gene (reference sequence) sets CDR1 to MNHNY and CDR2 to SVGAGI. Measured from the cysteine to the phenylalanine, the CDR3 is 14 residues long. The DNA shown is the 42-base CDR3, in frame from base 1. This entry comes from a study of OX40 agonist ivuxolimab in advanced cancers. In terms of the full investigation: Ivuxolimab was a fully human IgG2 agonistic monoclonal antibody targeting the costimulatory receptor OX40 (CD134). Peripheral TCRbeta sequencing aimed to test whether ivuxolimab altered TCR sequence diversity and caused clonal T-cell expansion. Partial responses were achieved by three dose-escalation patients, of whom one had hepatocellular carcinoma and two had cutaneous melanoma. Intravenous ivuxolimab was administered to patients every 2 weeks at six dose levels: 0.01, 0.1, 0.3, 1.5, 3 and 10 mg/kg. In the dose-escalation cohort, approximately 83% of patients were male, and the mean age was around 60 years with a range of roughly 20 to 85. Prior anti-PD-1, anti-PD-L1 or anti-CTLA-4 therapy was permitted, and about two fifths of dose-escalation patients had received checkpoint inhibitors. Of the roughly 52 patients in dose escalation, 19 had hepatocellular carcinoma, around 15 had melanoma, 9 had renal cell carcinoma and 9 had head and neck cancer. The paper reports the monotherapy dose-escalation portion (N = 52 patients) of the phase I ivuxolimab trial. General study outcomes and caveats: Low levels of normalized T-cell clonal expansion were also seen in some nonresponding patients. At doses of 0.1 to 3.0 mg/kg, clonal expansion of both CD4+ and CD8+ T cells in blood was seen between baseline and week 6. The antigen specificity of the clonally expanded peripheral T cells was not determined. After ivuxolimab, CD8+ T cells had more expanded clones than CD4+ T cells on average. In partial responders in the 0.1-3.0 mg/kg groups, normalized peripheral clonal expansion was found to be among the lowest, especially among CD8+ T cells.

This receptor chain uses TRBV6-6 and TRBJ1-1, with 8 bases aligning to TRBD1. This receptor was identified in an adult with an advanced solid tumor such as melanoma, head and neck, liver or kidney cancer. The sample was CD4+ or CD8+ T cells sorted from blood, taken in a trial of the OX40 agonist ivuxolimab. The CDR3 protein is CASSSRTGSTEAFF. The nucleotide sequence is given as TGTGCCAGCAGTTCCAGGACAGGGAGCACTGAAGCTTTCTTT.